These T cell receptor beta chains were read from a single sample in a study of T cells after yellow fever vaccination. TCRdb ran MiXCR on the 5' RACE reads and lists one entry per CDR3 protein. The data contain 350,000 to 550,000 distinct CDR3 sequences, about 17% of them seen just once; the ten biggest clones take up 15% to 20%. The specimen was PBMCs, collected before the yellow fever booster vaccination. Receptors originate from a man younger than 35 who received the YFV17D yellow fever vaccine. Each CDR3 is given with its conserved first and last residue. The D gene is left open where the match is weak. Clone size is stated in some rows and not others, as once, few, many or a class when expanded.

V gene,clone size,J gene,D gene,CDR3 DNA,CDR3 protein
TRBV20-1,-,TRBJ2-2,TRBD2,TGCAGTGCTAGGGCGCCGGGACTAGCGGGGACCGGGGAGCTGTTTTTT,CSARAPGLAGTGELFF
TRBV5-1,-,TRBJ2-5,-,TGCGCCAGCCGGGGGGACAGAACCTACCAAGAGACCCAGTACTTC,CASRGDRTYQETQYF
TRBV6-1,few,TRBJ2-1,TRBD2,TGTGCCAGCAGTGAAGGACTAGCGGGATTTAGTGGGTCGGTCTTC,CASSEGLAGFSGSVF
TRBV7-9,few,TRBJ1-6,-,TGTGCCAGCATAGGAACAGGGATTAATTCACCCCTCCACTTT,CASIGTGINSPLHF
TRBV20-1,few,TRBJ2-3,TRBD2,TGCAGTGCTGAAGCCCCTAGCGGGGGGGTGGATACGCAGTATTTT,CSAEAPSGGVDTQYF
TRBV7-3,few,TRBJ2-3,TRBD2,TGTGCCAGCAGCGACGGGACTAGCTCCTACACAGATACGCAGTATTTT,CASSDGTSSYTDTQYF
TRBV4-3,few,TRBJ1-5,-,TGCGCCAGCAGCCAAGATCGGGGGCTAGAGCAGCCCCAGCATTTT,CASSQDRGLEQPQHF
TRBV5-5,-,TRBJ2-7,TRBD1,TGTGCCAGCAGCCCACAGGGGAGTACGGGAGAGCAGTACTTC,CASSPQGSTGEQYF
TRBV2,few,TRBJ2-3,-,TGTGCCAGCAGCGCAACTCCACCTAAGCAGTATTTT,CASSATPPKQYF
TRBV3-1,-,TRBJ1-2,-,TGTGCCAGCAGCCAAGAGTTATCACGTCGGAGCTATGGCTACACCTTC,CASSQELSRRSYGYTF
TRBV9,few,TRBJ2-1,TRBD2,TGTGCCAGCAGCGTCACTAGCGGCCCCGTTGCTGAGCAGTTCTTC,CASSVTSGPVAEQFF
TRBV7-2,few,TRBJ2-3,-,TGTGCCAGCATGGTCACTAGACCCCCAGATACGCAGTATTTT,CASMVTRPPDTQYF
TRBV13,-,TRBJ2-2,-,TGTGCCAGCAGCTTAACACCGGGGCCCGGGGAGCTGTTTTTT,CASSLTPGPGELFF
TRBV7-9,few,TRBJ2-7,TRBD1,TGTGCCAGCAGCTCGAGGACAGGGACCGCCTACGAGCAGTACTTC,CASSSRTGTAYEQYF
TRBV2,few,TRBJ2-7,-,TGTGCCAGCAGGGACCGGGAAGGAGGGGGTTTCCACGAGCAGTACTTC,CASRDREGGGFHEQYF
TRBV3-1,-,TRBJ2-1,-,TGTGCCAGCAGCCAGGTCGTGGGGGGGCCGTACAATGAGCAGTTCTTC,CASSQVVGGPYNEQFF
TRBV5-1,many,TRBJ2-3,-,TGCGCCAGCAGCTTGCGGGGGAGCACAGATACGCAGTATTTT,CASSLRGSTDTQYF
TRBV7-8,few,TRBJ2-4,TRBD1,TGTGCCAGCAGCTTAGGATTTCTGACGCGACAGGGGGCCAAAAACATTCAGTACTTC,CASSLGFLTRQGAKNIQYF
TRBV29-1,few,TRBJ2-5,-,TGCAGCGTTGAAGAACCGGGGGAGCAAGAGACCCAGTACTTC,CSVEEPGEQETQYF
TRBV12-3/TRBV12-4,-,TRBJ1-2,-,TGTGCCAGCAGTTTAGGCAGGGGATTTCGGGGCTACACCTTC,CASSLGRGFRGYTF
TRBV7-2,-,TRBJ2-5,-,TGTGCCAGCAGCTCCAGAATTTCCGGGCTCCAAGAGACCCAGTACTTC,CASSSRISGLQETQYF
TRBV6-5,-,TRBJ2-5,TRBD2,TGTGCCAGCAGTTGGACTAGCGGGGGAGGTTCAGAGACCCAGTACTTC,CASSWTSGGGSETQYF
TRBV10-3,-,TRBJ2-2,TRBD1,TGTGCCATCAGTGTTGTGACAGGGAAATCCGGGGAGCTGTTTTTT,CAISVVTGKSGELFF
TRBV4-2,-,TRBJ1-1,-,TGTGCCAGCAGCCAAGAATCTGGCTGGACAACGAACACTGAAGCTTTCTTT,CASSQESGWTTNTEAFF
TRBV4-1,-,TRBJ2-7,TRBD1,TGCGCCAGCAGCGTCGGGACAGGGGGCGCGTACGAGCAGTACTTC,CASSVGTGGAYEQYF
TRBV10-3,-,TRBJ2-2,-,TGTGCCATCAGTGAGTCCTTTTCCGGGGAGCTGTTTTTT,CAISESFSGELFF
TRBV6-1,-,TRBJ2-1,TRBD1,TGTGCCAGCAGGTGGACAGGGGGCGTCGGGCAGTTCTTC,CASRWTGGVGQFF
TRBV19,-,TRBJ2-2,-,TGTGCCAGTAGACACTCCGGGGAGCTGTTTTTT,CASRHSGELFF
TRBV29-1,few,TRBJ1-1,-,TGCAGCATTTGGACAGCCATGAACACTGAAGCTTTCTTT,CSIWTAMNTEAFF
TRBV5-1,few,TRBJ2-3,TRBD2,TGCGCCAGCTGGACTAGCGGGGTAAGAGATACGCAGTATTTT,CASWTSGVRDTQYF
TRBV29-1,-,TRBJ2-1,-,TGCAGCGGGCAGAGTTCCTACAATGAGCAGTTCTTC,CSGQSSYNEQFF
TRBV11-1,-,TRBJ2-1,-,TGTGCCAGCAGCTTTAAGTATAGGCCTAGTCCCGATGAGCAGTTCTTC,CASSFKYRPSPDEQFF
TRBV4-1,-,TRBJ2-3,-,TGCGCCAGCCAGAAAAGGGGGGGCACAGATACGCAGTATTTT,CASQKRGGTDTQYF
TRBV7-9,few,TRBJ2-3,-,TGTGCCAGCAGCCCCCCGGCCTCCCGGGCCCCAGATACGCAGTATTTT,CASSPPASRAPDTQYF
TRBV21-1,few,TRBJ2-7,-,TGTGCCAGCAGCAACGATGGGACAGCCTCCTACGAGCAGTACTTC,CASSNDGTASYEQYF
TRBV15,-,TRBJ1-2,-,TGTGCCACCAGCAGAGATCTGGGACAAGTCTATGGCTACACCTTC,CATSRDLGQVYGYTF
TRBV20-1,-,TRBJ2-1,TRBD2,TGCAGTGCTAGAGATCTGGGACTAGCGTACAATGAGCAGTTCTTC,CSARDLGLAYNEQFF
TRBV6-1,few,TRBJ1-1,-,TGTGCCAGCAGTGGAGGGTTGCGGGGGACTGAAGCTTTCTTT,CASSGGLRGTEAFF
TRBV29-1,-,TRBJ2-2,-,TGCAGCGCCGCGGGGGCTCCGAACACCGGGGAGCTGTTTTTT,CSAAGAPNTGELFF
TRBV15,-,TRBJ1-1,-,TGTGCCACCAGCATAGACCCGGGGAACACTGAAGCTTTCTTT,CATSIDPGNTEAFF
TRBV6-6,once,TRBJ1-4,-,TGTGCCAGCAGTTACGGGGCTGTACCAACTAATGAAAAACTGTTTTTT,CASSYGAVPTNEKLFF
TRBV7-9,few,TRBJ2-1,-,TGTGCCAGCAGCCAAGTGGTGTCCGGCAGTGGATCACCCTACAATGAGCAGTTCTTC,CASSQVVSGSGSPYNEQFF
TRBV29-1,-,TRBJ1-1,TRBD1,TGCAGCGTCGAGCCCGGACAGGGCCGTGAAGCTTTCTTT,CSVEPGQGREAFF
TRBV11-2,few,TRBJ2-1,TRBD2,TGTGCCAGCAGACCATTGCGGGGGGGCCTCTACAATGAGCAGTTCTTC,CASRPLRGGLYNEQFF
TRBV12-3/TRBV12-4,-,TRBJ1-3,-,TGTGCCAGCAGTTTAGACACGAACTCTGGAAACACCATATATTTT,CASSLDTNSGNTIYF
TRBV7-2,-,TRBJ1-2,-,TGTGCCAGCAGCCTACCCGGTACAGGGTTACGTGGCTACACCTTC,CASSLPGTGLRGYTF
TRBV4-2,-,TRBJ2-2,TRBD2,TGTGCCAGCAGCCAAGATCGTTTCCGCGGGGGGGCCGGGGAGCTGTTTTTT,CASSQDRFRGGAGELFF
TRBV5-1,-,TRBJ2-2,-,TGCGCCAGCAGCTCGCCCGGCAAGGTAGTAGCCGGGGAGCTGTTTTTT,CASSSPGKVVAGELFF
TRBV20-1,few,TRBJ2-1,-,TGCAGTGCTAGAGCTGCGGCCGACTTTATCCTTAGCTCCTACAATGAGCAGTTCTTC,CSARAAADFILSSYNEQFF
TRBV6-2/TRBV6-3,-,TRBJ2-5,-,TGTGCCAGCAGAAAGTCGACTACCCAAGAGACCCAGTACTTC,CASRKSTTQETQYF
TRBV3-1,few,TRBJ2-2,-,TGTGCCAGCAATGTGGGGAACACCGGGGAGCTGTTTTTT,CASNVGNTGELFF
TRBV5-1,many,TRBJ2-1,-,TGCGCCAGCAGCTCACGACAGAGCTCCTACAATGAGCAGTTCTTC,CASSSRQSSYNEQFF
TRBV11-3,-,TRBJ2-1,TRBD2,TGTGCCAGCAGCCGAGGACTAGCGGGGGGGCCGGGGAATGAGCAGTTCTTC,CASSRGLAGGPGNEQFF
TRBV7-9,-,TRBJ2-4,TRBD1,TGTGCCAGCAGCTCCCCTCCGGGACACAGGGGGAACCTAGCCAAAAACATTCAGTACTTC,CASSSPPGHRGNLAKNIQYF